One and the same sample provided the 19 T cell receptor beta chains below, sequenced in a study of T cells in Graves' hyperthyroidism and ophthalmopathy. Researchers took RNA transcripts and amplified the TCR beta CDR3 regions from them. A set of HTBI primers served as the primers for a first-round RT-PCR of the TCR CDR3. Using its own MiXCR run on the multiplex PCR reads, TCRdb lists one record per CDR3 protein. The sample has around 300,000 distinct CDR3 sequences, about an eighth seen once. The specimen was blood. These receptors all come from a woman aged 40 to 50 with Graves' hyperthyroidism.

This clonotype was seen only a few times. The chain links TRBV29-1 to TRBJ2-7; D tentatively reads TRBD1 or TRBD2 (5 bases each). V was trimmed by 2 bases and J by 4 bases, leaving 12 bases between them. This CDR3 has 13 residues. The germline CDR1 and CDR2 sequences are SQVTM and ANQGSEA. The CDR3 reads CSVEWGSNYEQYF. The CDR3 nucleotides are TGCAGCGTTGAATGGGGGAGTAATTACGAGCAGTACTTC.

This clonotype was picked up many times. The gene calls are TRBV28 and TRBJ1-4; maybe TRBD1 (6 bases). The V gene lost 2 bases and the J gene lost 4 bases, with 14 bases spanning the gap. Germline CDR1 and CDR2: MDHEN and SYDVKM. CDR3 size: 16 residues. CDR3 protein: CASSLGGGLGNEKLFF. For the CDR3, the DNA is TGTGCCAGCAGTTTAGGTGGGGGGCTCGGTAATGAAAAACTGTTTTTT.

This clonotype was found many times. The chain couples TRBV3-1 to TRBJ1-1; 7 bases line up with TRBD1. V trimming: 5 bases; J trimming: 4 bases; junction bases outside the gene matches: 7. The length of the CDR3 is 14 residues. The germline V gene encodes CDR1 LGHDT and CDR2 YNNKEL (reference sequence). The CDR3 nucleotides are TGTGCCAGCAGCGGGTGGACAGGTACCACTGAAGCTTTCTTT. Protein sequence: CASSGWTGTTEAFF.

This clonotype was seen at least ten times. The chain combines TRBV20-1 with TRBJ1-2; 7 bases are shared with TRBD1. The CDR3 loop spans 15 amino acids. Germline CDR1 reads DFQATT; CDR2 reads SNEGSKA (reference sequence). Trimming removed 6 bases from V and 0 bases from J; junction bases left unmatched: 10. Here the CDR3 reads CSAPKTGNANYGYTF. For the CDR3, the DNA is TGCAGTGCGCCTAAGACAGGGAATGCTAACTATGGCTACACCTTC.

The chain uses TRBV19 and TRBJ1-2, with D unclear. Trimming stripped 5 bases from V and 3 bases from J, with 13 bases between. Germline lookup yields CDR1 LNHDA and CDR2 SQIVND (reference sequence). The CDR3 is made up of 14 amino acids. The DNA of the CDR3 is TGTGCCAGTAGTTCCGGGAGGGCCTACTATGGCTACACCTTC. Its protein is CASSSGRAYYGYTF.

This clonotype was counted many times. The chain recombines TRBV30 with TRBJ2-2; 8 positions match TRBD1. CDR1 is GTSNPN, CDR2 SVGIG, per germline (reference sequence). V lost 6 bases and J lost 7; bases outside the gene matches: 10. The CDR3 totals 14 residues. The CDR3 loop reads CACTGSQGVGELFF. Written as DNA, the CDR3 is TGTGCCTGCACGGGATCACAGGGGGTCGGGGAGCTGTTTTTT.

This clonotype was seen many times. The rearrangement joins TRBV20-1 to TRBJ2-5, with 7 bases lining up with TRBD1. Trimming cost V 5 bases and J 2 bases; bases outside gene matches: 14. The CDR3 covers 16 residues. The V gene's germline CDR1 is DFQATT and CDR2 SNEGSKA (reference sequence). Here the CDR3 DNA reads TGCAGTGCTCTCCAACCAACGGACAGGCATCAAGAGACCCAGTACTTC. It codes for CSALQPTDRHQETQYF.

The rearrangement links TRBV4-2 to TRBJ2-7; no clear D. Looked up from germline, CDR1 is LGHNA and CDR2 is YNFKEQ. The V and J ends lost 3 bases and 2 bases respectively, with 11 bases between them. CDR3 length: 14 residues. The CDR3 loop is CASSHQLGTYEQYF. The CDR3 DNA follows: TGTGCCAGCAGCCATCAACTGGGGACCTACGAGCAGTACTTC.

The table lists this clonotype with many counts. CDR3 coding DNA: TGTGCCAGCAGCCAAATATACGGGGAGTCTGAAGCTTTCTTT. Protein product: CASSQIYGESEAFF. V usage is TRBV3-1 and J usage is TRBJ1-1, with D unclear. CDR3 length: 14 residues. Trimming left V 2 bases short and J 6 bases short, with 13 bases between. Germline assignment: CDR1 LGHDT and CDR2 YNNKEL (reference sequence).

This clonotype was counted ten times or more. The rearrangement joins TRBV2 to TRBJ1-1; possibly TRBD1 for D (6 bases). This CDR3 has 13 residues. Germline V CDR1 and CDR2: SNHLY, FYNNEI. The V end lost 5 bases, the J end lost 10 bases, and 17 bases lay between the germline ends. The CDR3 here is CASSLLEGGLAFF. CDR3 nucleotides: TGTGCCAGCAGTCTGTTGGAGGGGGGTCTAGCTTTCTTT.

The table lists this clonotype with many counts. The V gene is TRBV7-9, the J gene TRBJ1-1; unclear D gene. Germline V lookup: CDR1 SEHNR, CDR2 FQNEAQ (reference sequence). Trimming cost V 4 bases and J 3 bases, with 12 bases left between them. This CDR3 comprises 14 residues. CDR3 in amino acids: CASSSSSRHTEAFF. The CDR3 nucleotides are TGTGCCAGCAGCTCGTCCTCCCGACACACTGAAGCTTTCTTT.

This clonotype was observed at least ten times. The rearrangement uses TRBV11-2 and TRBJ1-3, with 9 bases matching TRBD1. The trim removed 6 bases at V and 3 bases at J, leaving 21 bases unmatched. CDR1 SGHAT and CDR2 FQNNGV come from the germline V gene. CDR3 length: 20 residues. CDR3 DNA: TGTGCCAGCAGACCCTTACCGGGGACAGGGTTTCTCTCAGGTGGAAACACCATATATTTT. Its protein product is CASRPLPGTGFLSGGNTIYF. Combining the CDR3 with reference TRBV11-2 and TRBJ1-3 gives the whole variable domain EAGVAQSPRYKIIEKRQSVAFWCNPISGHATLYWYQQILGQGPKLLIQFQNNGVVDDSQLPKDRFSAERLKGVDSTLKIQPAKLEDSAVYLCASRPLPGTGFLSGGNTIYFGEGSWLTVV.

This clonotype was picked up many times. The rearrangement joins TRBV3-1 to TRBJ2-7, with 8 positions matching TRBD2. V was pared by 4 bases and J by 2 bases, with 4 bases of the junction left unmatched. CDR3 length equals 14 residues. Per the germline V gene, CDR1 is LGHDT and CDR2 is YNNKEL (reference sequence). The CDR3 loop is CASSRPGGPYEQYF. The CDR3 DNA reads TGTGCCAGCAGCCGCCCGGGAGGGCCCTACGAGCAGTACTTC.

This sequence joins TRBV19 and TRBJ2-7, with 13 bases matching TRBD2. The CDR3 loop spans 15 amino acids. Germline V gives CDR1 LNHDA, CDR2 SQIVND (reference sequence). V was clipped by 10 bases and J by 5 bases; unmatched bases: 11. The CDR3, as DNA: TGTGCCACCGGAAGGCGGACTAGCGGGAGCAACGAGCAGTACTTC. The encoded protein is CATGRRTSGSNEQYF.

This clonotype occurred many times. V usage is TRBV12-3 or TRBV12-4 and J usage is TRBJ1-2, with TRBD1 matching 7 bases. Trimming at V came to 2 bases and at J to 7 bases, leaving 4 bases not matched to a gene. This CDR3 has 13 amino acids. The CDR3 region has the DNA TGTGCCAGCAGTTTAACAGGGGAGCGTGGCTACACCTTC. Its translation: CASSLTGERGYTF.

The CDR3 sequence is CSVEDSVGSVSGANVLTF. The DNA for the CDR3 is TGCAGCGTTGAAGATTCCGTCGGATCCGTCTCTGGGGCCAACGTCCTGACTTTC. This chain uses TRBV29-1 with TRBJ2-6; D not resolved. CDR1 and CDR2 (germline): SQVTM, ANQGSEA. The CDR3 contains 18 residues. The ends were cut back, 0 bases at V and 0 bases at J, with 15 bases in the middle.

This clonotype has a count of ten or more. The rearrangement joins TRBV5-8 to TRBJ2-1, with D uncertain. Germline loops: CDR1 SGHTS, CDR2 YDEGEE. The germline V and J ends were trimmed by 0 bases and 10 bases, with 17 bases remaining between them. CDR3 length: 15 residues. The CDR3 region is CASSLGSDWLNEQFF. Here the CDR3 DNA reads TGTGCCAGCAGCTTGGGTTCAGACTGGTTAAACGAGCAGTTCTTC.

With regard to this clonotype: A much more abundant neighbour one base away suggests this may be a read error. The chain couples TRBV5-5 to TRBJ1-1; maybe TRBD1 (5 bases). There are 15 residues in the CDR3. Germline CDR1 and CDR2: SGHKS and YYEKEE (reference sequence). CDR3 coding DNA: TGTGCCAGAAGCTTGGGCGGGACGACGGACACTGAAGCTTTCTTT. The encoded protein is CARSLGGTTDTEAFF.

This chain joins TRBV18 and TRBJ1-5; 8 bases are a match to TRBD1. The V and J ends lost 1 base and 3 bases, in that order; junction bases with no gene match: 2. Looked up from germline, CDR1 is KGHSH and CDR2 is LQKENI. The CDR3 sequence is 15 residues long. This CDR3 reads CASSPQTGVNQPQHF. The CDR3 coding sequence is TGTGCCAGCTCACCACAGACAGGGGTCAATCAGCCCCAGCATTTT. Full variable domain (missing parts from reference TRBV18 and TRBJ1-5): NAGVMQNPRHLVRRRGQEARLRCSPMKGHSHVYWYRQLPEEGLKFMVYLQKENIIDESGMPKERFSAEFPKEGPSILRIQQVVRGDSAAYFCASSPQTGVNQPQHFGDGTRLSIL.